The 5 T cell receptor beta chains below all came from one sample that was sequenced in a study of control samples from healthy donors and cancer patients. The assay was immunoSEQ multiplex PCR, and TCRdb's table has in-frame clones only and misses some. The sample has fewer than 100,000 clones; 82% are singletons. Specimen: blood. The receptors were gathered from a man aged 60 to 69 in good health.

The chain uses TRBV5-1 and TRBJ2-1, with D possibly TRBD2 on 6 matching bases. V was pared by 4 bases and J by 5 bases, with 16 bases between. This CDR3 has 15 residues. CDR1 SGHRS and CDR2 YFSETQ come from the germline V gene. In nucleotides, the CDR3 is TGCGCCAGCAGCCCGGGTTGGGGACTTAACAATGAGCAGTTCTTC. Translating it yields CASSPGWGLNNEQFF.

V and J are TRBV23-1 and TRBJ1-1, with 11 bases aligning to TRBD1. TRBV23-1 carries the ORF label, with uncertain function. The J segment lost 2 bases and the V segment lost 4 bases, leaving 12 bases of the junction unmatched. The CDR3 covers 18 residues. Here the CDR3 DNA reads TGCGCCAGCAGTCCCATTCTCGGGACAGGGGGTAAAAACACTGAAGCTTTCTTT. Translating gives CASSPILGTGGKNTEAFF.

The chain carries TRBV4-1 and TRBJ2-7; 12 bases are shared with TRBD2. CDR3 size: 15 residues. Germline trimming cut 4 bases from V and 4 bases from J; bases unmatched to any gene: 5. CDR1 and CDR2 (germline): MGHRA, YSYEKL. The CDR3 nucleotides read TGCGCCAGCAGCCCAGCCGGGACTAGCGGGTACGAGCAGTACTTC. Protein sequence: CASSPAGTSGYEQYF.

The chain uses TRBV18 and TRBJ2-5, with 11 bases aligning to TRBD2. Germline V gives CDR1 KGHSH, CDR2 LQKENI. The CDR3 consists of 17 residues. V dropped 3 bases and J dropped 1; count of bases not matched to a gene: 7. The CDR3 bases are TGTGCCAGCTCACCTGTTTTCCTAGCGGGGGGCCAAGAGACCCAGTACTTC. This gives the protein CASSPVFLAGGQETQYF. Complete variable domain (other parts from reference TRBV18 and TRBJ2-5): NAGVMQNPRHLVRRRGQEARLRCSPMKGHSHVYWYRQLPEEGLKFMVYLQKENIIDESGMPKERFSAEFPKEGPSILRIQQVVRGDSAAYFCASSPVFLAGGQETQYFGPGTRLLVL.

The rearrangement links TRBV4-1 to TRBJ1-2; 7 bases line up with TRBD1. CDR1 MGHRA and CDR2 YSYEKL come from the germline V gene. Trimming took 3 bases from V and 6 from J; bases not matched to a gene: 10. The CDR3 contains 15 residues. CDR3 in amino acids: CASSHSPGGEDGYTF. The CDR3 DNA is TGCGCCAGCAGCCACAGTCCAGGGGGAGAGGATGGCTACACCTTC.